Listed here are 8 T cell receptor beta chains from one sample, sequenced in a study of T cell responses to AZD1222 COVID-19 vaccine. Profiling relied on immunoSEQ multiplex PCR, and the TCRdb table lists in-frame clones only, not all of them. Here the sample spans 120,000 or so clones, around 90% being singletons. Specimen: peripheral blood, collected on day 0 of AZD1222 vaccination. The receptors stem from an adult in good health.

The genes are TRBV2 and TRBJ2-1; 10 bases match TRBD2. The CDR3 loop spans 18 amino acids. Germline CDR1 reads SNHLY; CDR2 reads FYNNEI. V shed 6 bases, J shed 1 base, and the junction held 12 bases outside the gene matches. For the CDR3, the DNA is TGTGCCAGCAGCCTAGCGGGAGTTTTTGCGGATTCCTACAATGAGCAGTTCTTC. Translation gives CASSLAGVFADSYNEQFF.

J is TRBJ1-3 and V is TRBV7-2; 7 nucleotides agree with TRBD1. V trimming: 4 bases; J trimming: 2 bases; junction bases outside the gene matches: 5. This CDR3 spans 15 amino acids. The V gene's germline CDR1 is SGHTA and CDR2 FQGNSA. The DNA of the CDR3 is TGTGCCAGCAGCTCATCAGACAGGGCTGGAAACACCATATATTTT. Translated: CASSSSDRAGNTIYF.

V is TRBV7-3 and J is TRBJ1-2; 12 bases line up with TRBD1. There are 17 residues in the CDR3. CDR1 is SGHTA and CDR2 is FQGTGA in the germline V gene. J gave up 8 bases and V 2 bases, and 12 bases lay outside the gene matches. Written as DNA, the CDR3 is TGTGCCAGCAGCTTACAACCCTCCGGGACAGGGGGCGAAGGCTACACCTTC. As protein: CASSLQPSGTGGEGYTF. The full variable domain, completed using reference TRBV7-3 and TRBJ1-2, is GAGVSQTPSNKVTEKGKYVELRCDPISGHTALYWYRQSLGQGPEFLIYFQGTGAADDSGLPNDRFFAVRPEGSVSTLKIQRTERGDSAVYLCASSLQPSGTGGEGYTFGSGTRLTVV.

The chain employs TRBV7-6 and TRBJ2-1, with a tentative D call TRBD1 (6 bases). Trimming removed 5 bases at V and 2 bases at J, with 16 bases between. The CDR3 has 16 residues. CDR1 SGHVS and CDR2 FNYEAQ come from the germline V gene. CDR3 nucleotide sequence: TGTGCCAGCAGCCTGATAACAGGGTTGGCCTACAATGAGCAGTTCTTC. Translation: CASSLITGLAYNEQFF.

CDR3 amino acids: CASSPTRRPGNTIYF. In nucleotides, the CDR3 is TGTGCCAGCAGCCCCACCCGACGCCCCGGAAACACCATATATTTT. This chain joins TRBV7-6 and TRBJ1-3, with no clear D. Trimming cost V 5 bases and J 4 bases, with 15 bases left between them. Germline CDR1 is SGHVS and CDR2 is FNYEAQ. The CDR3 extends over 15 amino acids.

V and J are TRBV5-6 and TRBJ2-1, with unresolved D. This CDR3 is built from 13 residues. The V end was cut by 0 bases, the J end by 4 bases, with 5 bases between. Germline V lookup: CDR1 SGHDT, CDR2 YYEEEE. The CDR3 sequence is CASSLGGYNEQFF. Here the CDR3 DNA reads TGTGCCAGCAGCTTGGGGGGTTACAATGAGCAGTTCTTC.

This chain connects TRBV11-2 to TRBJ2-1; D unresolved. In germline, CDR1 is SGHAT, CDR2 FQNNGV. The germline V and J ends were trimmed by 2 bases and 1 base, with 6 bases remaining between them. This CDR3 contains 14 residues. The CDR3 DNA sequence: TGTGCCAGCAGCTTAAGTGATTCCTACAATGAGCAGTTCTTC. Its translation: CASSLSDSYNEQFF.

The chain is built from TRBV6-2 or TRBV6-3 and TRBJ2-5, with D tentatively TRBD1 or TRBD2 (5 bases each). The germline CDR1 and CDR2 sequences are MNHEY and SVGEGT. V lost 5 bases to trimming and J lost 1 base, with 14 bases between them. The CDR3 runs to 15 residues. CDR3 region: CASSTSGTRQETQYF. For the CDR3, the DNA is TGTGCCAGCAGTACGTCCGGGACCCGCCAAGAGACCCAGTACTTC.